The text below deals with one TCR beta chain. From the 5' RACE reads, TCRdb lists one entry per CDR3 protein and no DNA. This repertoire comprises over 150,000 distinct CDR3 sequences; its ten largest clones make up 2.8%. There are 16 residues in the CDR3. The V gene's germline CDR1 is MGHRA and CDR2 YSYEKL. The data derive from a study of monozygotic twins with inflammatory bowel disease. The J gene is TRBJ2-1, the V gene TRBV4-1; TCRdb indicates TRBD1, and absent DNA this call remains unverified. The sample consisted of blood. This clonotype originated in a human donor with ulcerative colitis or Crohn's disease, or a healthy co-twin of an affected twin (not recorded which). CDR3 sequence reads: CASSQDWSHRANEQFF.